These 22 T cell receptor beta chains were all obtained from the same sample, sequenced in a study of a mutant IDH1 vaccine in newly diagnosed glioma. Time point specified: week 35, safety follow-up. Topical imiquimod was applied with each vaccine dose, which held 300 ug of mutant IDH1 20-mer peptide. Their cognate antigens are unknown. The table came from immunoSEQ multiplex PCR; TCRdb's copy has only in-frame clones and leaves some out. The sample lists 40,000 to 45,000 clones; approximately 80% were seen once. The specimen comprised PBMCs, sampled from a glioma patient whose treatment included an IDH1 peptide vaccine. These receptors were taken from a woman between 50 and 59 years old with glioma.

This chain links TRBV7-9 with TRBJ1-2; possibly TRBD1 for D (5 bases). CDR1 SEHNR and CDR2 FQNEAQ come from the germline V gene (reference sequence). The germline V and J ends were trimmed by 5 bases and 0 bases, with 13 bases remaining between them. The CDR3 has 15 residues. The CDR3 region is CASSPGRSSNYGYTF. CDR3 nucleotide sequence: TGTGCCAGCAGCCCGGGACGTTCCTCTAACTATGGCTACACCTTC.

This chain links TRBV6-1 with TRBJ1-1; tentative D call: TRBD1 (5 bases). CDR1 and CDR2 from the germline V gene are MNHNS and SASEGT. The CDR3 is made up of 13 amino acids. V was pared by 3 bases and J by 5 bases, with 10 bases between. The CDR3 coding sequence is TGTGCCAGCAGTGAGGGACTTATGACTGAAGCTTTCTTT. Amino acid sequence: CASSEGLMTEAFF.

This clone has just one count. This rearrangement joins TRBV19 to TRBJ2-3; TRBD1 matches at 7 bases. V dropped 1 base and J dropped 0; count of bases not matched to a gene: 4. This CDR3 has 16 residues. CDR1 and CDR2 (germline): LNHDA, SQIVND (reference sequence). The CDR3 reads CASSIASGGSTDTQYF. The CDR3, as DNA: TGTGCCAGTAGTATAGCGTCAGGGGGTAGCACAGATACGCAGTATTTT.

The rearrangement uses TRBV5-1 and TRBJ1-1, with D maybe TRBD1 (6 bases). The CDR3 is 15 residues long. Trimming pared 4 bases from V and 5 bases from J, leaving 18 bases between. CDR1 is SGHRS, CDR2 YFSETQ, per germline. DNA for the CDR3: TGCGCCAGCAGCCCTTCCCCAGGGGCGGAAACTGAAGCTTTCTTT. Its translation: CASSPSPGAETEAFF.

The rearrangement links TRBV7-3 to TRBJ2-5; 11 bases agree with TRBD1. The CDR3 spans 15 residues. Germline lookup yields CDR1 SGHTA and CDR2 FQGTGA. The ends lost 5 bases at V and 4 bases at J; junction bases unmatched: 6. CDR3 loop: CASSEGQGVRETQYF. The CDR3 DNA follows: TGTGCCAGCAGCGAGGGACAGGGGGTGCGAGAGACCCAGTACTTC. The whole variable domain, remainder taken from reference TRBV7-3 and TRBJ2-5, is GAGVSQTPSNKVTEKGKYVELRCDPISGHTALYWYRQSLGQGPEFLIYFQGTGAADDSGLPNDRFFAVRPEGSVSTLKIQRTERGDSAVYLCASSEGQGVRETQYFGPGTRLLVL.

V is TRBV11-3 and J is TRBJ2-7, with D perhaps TRBD1 (6 bases). This CDR3 spans 14 amino acids. CDR1 is SGHNT and CDR2 is YENEEA in the germline V gene. The V end was cut by 5 bases, the J end by 1 base, with 12 bases between. The CDR3 region is CASSLAGDSYEQYF. The CDR3 nucleotides read TGTGCCAGCAGCCTTGCAGGGGATTCCTACGAGCAGTACTTC.

J is TRBJ1-6 and V is TRBV9, with unresolved D. V was pared by 1 base and J by 7 bases, with 18 bases between. Germline V lookup: CDR1 SGDLS, CDR2 YYNGEE. The CDR3 runs to 17 residues. Here the CDR3 reads CASSVNPTLSINSPLHF. As DNA, the CDR3 is TGTGCCAGCAGCGTAAACCCGACTCTCTCGATCAATTCACCCCTCCACTTT.

The V gene is TRBV27, the J gene TRBJ1-5; D gene uncertain. V shed 5 bases and J shed 2 bases, with 10 bases lying between them. The CDR3 is made up of 14 amino acids. The germline gives CDR1 MNHEY, CDR2 SMNVEV (reference sequence). This CDR3 is CASSQNRGNQPQHF. The CDR3 nucleotides read TGTGCCAGCAGTCAGAATAGGGGCAATCAGCCCCAGCATTTT.

The rearrangement links TRBV19 to TRBJ1-5, with 11 bases aligning to TRBD1. The trim removed 8 bases at V and 2 bases at J, leaving 8 bases unmatched. The germline gives CDR1 LNHDA, CDR2 SQIVND (reference sequence). This CDR3 has 16 amino acids. The CDR3 loop reads CASAGTGGVGNQPQHF. The CDR3 bases are TGTGCCAGTGCCGGGACAGGGGGAGTGGGCAATCAGCCCCAGCATTTT.

This clone is medium-sized by share. The J gene is TRBJ2-5, the V gene TRBV27, with 7 bases identical to TRBD1. V dropped 8 bases and J dropped 2; count of bases not matched to a gene: 2. The CDR3 spans 12 residues. CDR1 and CDR2 from the germline V gene are MNHEY and SMNVEV (reference sequence). The CDR3 nucleotides read TGTGCCAGCCAGGACAGGCAAGAGACCCAGTACTTC. Translating gives CASQDRQETQYF.

The chain carries TRBV5-4 and TRBJ2-7, with 9 bases aligning to TRBD1. Germline V gives CDR1 SGHNT, CDR2 YYREEE (reference sequence). V lost 1 base, J lost 0 bases, and 2 bases stayed unmatched. There are 15 residues in the CDR3. In DNA, the CDR3 is TGTGCCAGCAGCTTGACGGGACAGGGCTCCTACGAGCAGTACTTC. Amino acid sequence: CASSLTGQGSYEQYF.

The chain uses TRBV19 and TRBJ1-1; D may be TRBD1 (5 bases). With 8 bases removed from V and 6 bases from J, the gap between germline ends came to 16 bases. This CDR3 comprises 13 residues. CDR1 and CDR2 (germline): LNHDA, SQIVND (reference sequence). The CDR3 is CASLAGFGAEAFF. CDR3 nucleotide sequence: TGTGCCAGTCTTGCAGGGTTTGGAGCTGAAGCTTTCTTT. Complete variable domain (other parts from reference TRBV19 and TRBJ1-1): DGGITQSPKYLFRKEGQNVTLSCEQNLNHDAMYWYRQDPGQGLRLIYYSQIVNDFQKGDIAEGYSVSREKKESFPLTVTSAQKNPTAFYLCASLAGFGAEAFFGQGTRLTVV.

This sequence joins TRBV2 and TRBJ2-7; tentative D call: TRBD2 (6 bases). Germline CDR1 and CDR2: SNHLY and FYNNEI. V was shortened by 5 bases and J by 2 bases, with 10 bases between the two germline ends. The CDR3 consists of 13 residues. In nucleotides, the CDR3 is TGTGCCAGCAGTACCGGGACTCCCTACGAGCAGTACTTC. Translation: CASSTGTPYEQYF. Full variable domain (remainder filled in from reference TRBV2 and TRBJ2-7): EPEVTQTPSHQVTQMGQEVILRCVPISNHLYFYWYRQILGQKVEFLVSFYNNEISEKSEIFDDQFSVERPDGSNFTLKIRSTKLEDSAMYFCASSTGTPYEQYFGPGTRLTVT.

The rearrangement joins TRBV19 to TRBJ1-6; D is undetermined. Germline V gene data show CDR1 as LNHDA and CDR2 as SQIVND (reference sequence). Trimming removed 3 bases at V and 9 bases at J, with 6 bases between. This CDR3 is 12 amino acids long. The chain's CDR3 is CASSMWGSPLHF. For the CDR3, the DNA is TGTGCCAGTAGTATGTGGGGTTCACCCCTCCACTTT.

In this sample, this clone turned up a few times. The rearrangement uses TRBV9 and TRBJ1-1; tentatively, D is TRBD1 (6 bases). V was clipped by 0 bases and J by 4 bases, with 13 bases between them. CDR1 and CDR2 from the germline V gene are SGDLS and YYNGEE. This CDR3 region has 15 residues. The CDR3 reads CASSVGSTGATEAFF. Written as DNA, the CDR3 is TGTGCCAGCAGCGTAGGAAGCACGGGGGCCACTGAAGCTTTCTTT. Drawing the rest from reference TRBV9 and TRBJ1-1, the complete variable domain is DSGVTQTPKHLITATGQRVTLRCSPRSGDLSVYWYQQSLDQGLQFLIQYYNGEERAKGNILERFSAQQFPDLHSELNLSSLELGDSALYFCASSVGSTGATEAFFGQGTRLTVV.

This clone has a handful of counts. The CDR3 here is CASSRGQNEAFF. CDR3 sequence (DNA): TGTGCCAGCAGCCGGGGACAGAATGAAGCTTTCTTT. J is TRBJ1-1 and V is TRBV6-5, with 7 bases identical to TRBD1. V dropped 6 bases and J dropped 7; count of bases not matched to a gene: 5. The germline V gene encodes CDR1 MNHEY and CDR2 SVGAGI. This CDR3 has 12 amino acids.

The V and J genes are TRBV6-5 and TRBJ2-1, with D unresolved. This CDR3 has 11 amino acids. The V end was cut by 4 bases, the J end by 4 bases, with 2 bases between. Germline V gives CDR1 MNHEY, CDR2 SVGAGI. The CDR3 coding sequence is TGTGCCAGCAGTTGGTACAATGAGCAGTTCTTC. Protein: CASSWYNEQFF.

The V gene is TRBV11-3, the J gene TRBJ2-7; perhaps TRBD2 as D (5 bases). From germline, CDR1 is SGHNT and CDR2 YENEEA. Deletions cut 5 bases from V and 10 bases from J, with 15 bases between. This CDR3 comprises 12 residues. For the CDR3, the DNA is TGTGCCAGCAGCCAGACGGTCAGCGGACAGTACTTC. The encoded protein is CASSQTVSGQYF.

The sample holds one count of this clone. The V call is TRBV27, the J call TRBJ1-5; D ambiguous. Germline values: CDR1 MNHEY, CDR2 SMNVEV (reference sequence). V dropped 8 bases and J dropped 4 bases, with 12 bases sitting between them. The length of the CDR3 is 13 residues. The CDR3: CASGFEANQPQHF. The CDR3 bases are TGTGCCAGCGGGTTCGAAGCAAATCAGCCCCAGCATTTT.

The chain employs TRBV18 and TRBJ1-4; TRBD1 matches at 9 bases. This CDR3 has 17 amino acids. Germline V lookup: CDR1 KGHSH, CDR2 LQKENI. Germline trimming cut 6 bases from V and 3 bases from J; bases unmatched to any gene: 11. CDR3 region: CASSGNSQGAANEKLFF. CDR3 nucleotide sequence: TGTGCCAGCTCCGGAAACTCACAGGGGGCGGCTAATGAAAAACTGTTTTTT.

The chain is built from TRBV6-5 and TRBJ1-1; D possibly corresponds to TRBD1 (6 bases). CDR1 is MNHEY and CDR2 is SVGAGI in the germline V gene. V lost 4 bases to trimming and J lost 1 base, with 13 bases between them. There are 15 residues in the CDR3. In DNA form, the CDR3 reads TGTGCCAGCAGTTCTCTCAAGACAGGGAACACTGAAGCTTTCTTT. Residues: CASSSLKTGNTEAFF.

J is TRBJ1-5 and V is TRBV6-4, with no clear D. Germline V gives CDR1 MRHNA, CDR2 SNTAGT. The CDR3 has 13 residues. Trimming cost V 6 bases and J 3 bases, with 9 bases left between them. The CDR3 is CASSGEVNQPQHF. The CDR3 DNA reads as TGTGCCAGCAGCGGCGAGGTCAATCAGCCCCAGCATTTT.